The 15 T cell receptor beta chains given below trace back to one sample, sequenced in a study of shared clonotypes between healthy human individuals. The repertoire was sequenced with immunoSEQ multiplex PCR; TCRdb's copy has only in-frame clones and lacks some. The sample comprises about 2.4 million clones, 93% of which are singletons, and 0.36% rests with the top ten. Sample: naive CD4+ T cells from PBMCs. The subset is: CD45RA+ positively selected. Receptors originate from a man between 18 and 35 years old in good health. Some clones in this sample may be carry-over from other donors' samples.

Written as DNA, the CDR3 is TGCGCCAGCAGCTTGGTAGGACAGGGGGTAAACACTGAAGCTTTCTTT. This gives the protein CASSLVGQGVNTEAFF. The chain carries TRBV5-1 and TRBJ1-1, with 10 nucleotides matching TRBD1. Looked up from germline, CDR1 is SGHRS and CDR2 is YFSETQ. V gave up 0 bases and J gave up 2 bases; unmatched junction bases: 4. This CDR3 region has 16 residues.

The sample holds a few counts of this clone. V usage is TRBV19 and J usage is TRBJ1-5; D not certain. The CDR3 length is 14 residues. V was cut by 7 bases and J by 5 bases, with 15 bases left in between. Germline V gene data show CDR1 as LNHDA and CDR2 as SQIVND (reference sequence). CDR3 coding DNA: TGTGCCAGTACCAAGGGCAACCGGGATCAGCCCCAGCATTTT. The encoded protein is CASTKGNRDQPQHF.

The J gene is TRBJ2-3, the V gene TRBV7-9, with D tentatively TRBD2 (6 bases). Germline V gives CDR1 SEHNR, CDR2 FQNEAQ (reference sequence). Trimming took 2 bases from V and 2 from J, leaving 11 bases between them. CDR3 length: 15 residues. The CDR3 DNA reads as TGTGCCAGCAGCTTAACTAGCTCAGTCACAGATACGCAGTATTTT. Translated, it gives CASSLTSSVTDTQYF.

The CDR3 here is CASSPGRRGPRNQPQHF. CDR3 DNA sequence: TGTGCCAGCAGCCCCGGAAGGCGGGGCCCCCGCAATCAGCCCCAGCATTTT. The chain employs TRBV7-8 and TRBJ1-5; tentative D call: TRBD1 (5 bases). Trimming took 5 bases from V and 2 from J, leaving 19 bases between them. Germline lookup yields CDR1 SGHVS and CDR2 FQNEAQ. The CDR3 has 17 amino acids.

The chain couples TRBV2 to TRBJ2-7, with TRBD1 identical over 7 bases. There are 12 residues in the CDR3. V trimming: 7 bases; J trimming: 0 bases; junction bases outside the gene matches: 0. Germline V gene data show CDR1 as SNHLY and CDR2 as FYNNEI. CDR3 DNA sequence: TGTGCCAGCAACAGGGGCTCCTACGAGCAGTACTTC. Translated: CASNRGSYEQYF.

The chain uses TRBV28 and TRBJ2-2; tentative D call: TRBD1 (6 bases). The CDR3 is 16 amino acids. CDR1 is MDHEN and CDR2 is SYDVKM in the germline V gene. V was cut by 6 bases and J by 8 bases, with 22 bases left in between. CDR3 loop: CASSPSLGALRGELFF. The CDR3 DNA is TGTGCCAGCAGCCCTAGTCTGGGGGCATTGCGAGGGGAGCTGTTTTTT.

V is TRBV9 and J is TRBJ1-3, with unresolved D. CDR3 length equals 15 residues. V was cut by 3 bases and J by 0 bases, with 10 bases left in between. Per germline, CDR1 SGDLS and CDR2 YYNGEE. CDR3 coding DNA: TGTGCCAGCAGCGCGTTAGGGAGCTCTGGAAACACCATATATTTT. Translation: CASSALGSSGNTIYF.

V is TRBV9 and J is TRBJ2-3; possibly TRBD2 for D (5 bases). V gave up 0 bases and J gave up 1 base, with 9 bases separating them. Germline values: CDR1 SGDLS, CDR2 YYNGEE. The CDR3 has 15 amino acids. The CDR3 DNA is TGTGCCAGCAGCGTAGGCGGGCACCGCACAGATACGCAGTATTTT. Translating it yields CASSVGGHRTDTQYF.

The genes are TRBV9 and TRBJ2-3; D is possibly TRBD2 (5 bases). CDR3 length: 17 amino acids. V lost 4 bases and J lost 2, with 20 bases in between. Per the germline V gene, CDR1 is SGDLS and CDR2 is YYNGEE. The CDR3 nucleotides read TGTGCCAGCAGCTCCCCAGAGAGCGGCGGATTCACAGATACGCAGTATTTT. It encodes CASSSPESGGFTDTQYF.

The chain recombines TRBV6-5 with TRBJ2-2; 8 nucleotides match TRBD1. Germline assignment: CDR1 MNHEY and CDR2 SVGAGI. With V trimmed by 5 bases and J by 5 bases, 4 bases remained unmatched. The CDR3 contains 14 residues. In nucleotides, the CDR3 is TGTGCCAGCAGTAATGGACAGGGAACCGGGGAGCTGTTTTTT. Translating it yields CASSNGQGTGELFF.

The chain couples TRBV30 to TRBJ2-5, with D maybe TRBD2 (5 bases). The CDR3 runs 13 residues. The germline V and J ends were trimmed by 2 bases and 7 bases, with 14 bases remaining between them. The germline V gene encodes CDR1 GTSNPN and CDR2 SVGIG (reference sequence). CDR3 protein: CAWSPPDYRTQYF. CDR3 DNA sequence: TGTGCCTGGAGTCCCCCCGACTACCGGACCCAGTACTTC.

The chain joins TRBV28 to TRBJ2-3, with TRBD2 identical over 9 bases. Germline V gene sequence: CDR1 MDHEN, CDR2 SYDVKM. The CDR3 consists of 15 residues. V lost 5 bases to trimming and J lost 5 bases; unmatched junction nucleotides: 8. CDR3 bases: TGTGCCAGCAGTAAAGCGGGAGGTGGGGGAGATACGCAGTATTTT. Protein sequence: CASSKAGGGGDTQYF. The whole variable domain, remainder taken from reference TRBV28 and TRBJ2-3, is DVKVTQSSRYLVKRTGEKVFLECVQDMDHENMFWYRQDPGLGLRLIYFSYDVKMKEKGDIPEGYSVSREKKERFSLILESASTNQTSMYLCASSKAGGGGDTQYFGPGTRLTVL.

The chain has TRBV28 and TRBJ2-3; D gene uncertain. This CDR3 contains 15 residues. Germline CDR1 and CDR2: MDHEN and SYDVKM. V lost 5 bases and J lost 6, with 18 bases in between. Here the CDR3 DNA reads TGTGCCAGCAGTCCCCTGGGCGGCTACGAGGATACGCAGTATTTT. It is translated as CASSPLGGYEDTQYF.

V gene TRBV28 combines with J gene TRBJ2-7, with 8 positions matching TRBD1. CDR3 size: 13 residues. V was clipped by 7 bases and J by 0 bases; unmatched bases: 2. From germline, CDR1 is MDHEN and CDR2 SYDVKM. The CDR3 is CASIGTGSYEQYF. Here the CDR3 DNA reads TGTGCCAGCATCGGGACAGGCTCCTACGAGCAGTACTTC.

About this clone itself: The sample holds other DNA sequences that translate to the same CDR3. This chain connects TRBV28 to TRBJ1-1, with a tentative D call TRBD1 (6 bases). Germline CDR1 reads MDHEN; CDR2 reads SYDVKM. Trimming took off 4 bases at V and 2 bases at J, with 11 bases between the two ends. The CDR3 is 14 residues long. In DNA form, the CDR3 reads TGTGCCAGCAGTTCGGGGGGCGTCAACACTGAAGCTTTCTTT. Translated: CASSSGGVNTEAFF.